This TCR beta chain was observed in a study of blood T cell repertoires in COVID-19. The wider study: Nucleic acid was either cDNA or gDNA, and it came from T cells, B-cell-depleted T cells, or PBMCs.

The table came from immunoSEQ multiplex PCR; TCRdb's copy has only in-frame clones and leaves some out. This repertoire shows roughly 160,000 clones, more than 70% found once; its top ten account for 12% to 15%. The CDR3 runs 17 residues. V was clipped by 1 base and J by 4 bases; unmatched bases: 11. Germline CDR1 reads MGHRA; CDR2 reads YSYEKL. The source material was peripheral blood. The chain joins TRBV4-1 to TRBJ2-7; TRBD2 matches 9 bases. The receptor comes from a man younger than 35 with active or convalescent COVID-19. CDR3 DNA sequence: TGCGCCAGCAGCCAAGTCCATCTAGCGGGGATCCTATACGAGCAGTACTTC. It specifies CASSQVHLAGILYEQYF.